These 19 T cell receptor beta chains were sequenced from one sample in a study of OX40 agonist ivuxolimab in advanced cancers. Receptor libraries were prepared by the immunoSEQ multiplex PCR assay. TCRdb obtained this table from immuneACCESS and retained in-frame rearrangements with V and J assigned. These tables miss some clones; where compared with another copy, unresolved V genes account for less than half of the shortfall, and the remainder is unexplained. The sample table lists about 73,000 clones, over 80% of them with a count of one. The top ten clonotypes cover approximately 0.5% of the sample. Sequencing was performed on CD4+ or CD8+ T cells sorted from blood, taken in a trial of the OX40 agonist ivuxolimab. The source of these receptors is an adult with an advanced solid tumor such as melanoma, head and neck, liver or kidney cancer.

This chain uses TRBV29-1 with TRBJ2-3; 11 nucleotides line up with TRBD2. Germline-derived CDR1 and CDR2 are SQVTM and ANQGSEA. This CDR3 spans 16 amino acids. V was clipped by 3 bases and J by 4 bases; unmatched bases: 9. CDR3: CSVDGSGRARADTQYF. CDR3 DNA: TGCAGCGTTGATGGTAGCGGGAGGGCCCGGGCAGATACGCAGTATTTT.

The genes are TRBV30 and TRBJ1-5; D gene unclear. Trimming removed 0 bases from V and 2 bases from J, with 5 bases in between. CDR1 GTSNPN and CDR2 SVGIG come from the germline V gene (reference sequence). This CDR3 spans 13 amino acids. CDR3 bases: TGTGCCTGGAGTGTGACGGGCAATCAGCCCCAGCATTTT. This sequence encodes CAWSVTGNQPQHF.

CDR3 nucleotide sequence: TGTGCCTGGAGGTTGGGGGACAGGGACAACAATGAGCAGTTCTTC. It specifies CAWRLGDRDNNEQFF. This chain joins TRBV30 and TRBJ2-1; 9 bases are a match to TRBD1. The CDR3 length is 15 residues. CDR1 is GTSNPN and CDR2 is SVGIG in the germline V gene (reference sequence). V was pared by 3 bases and J by 5 bases, with 8 bases of the junction left unmatched.

V usage is TRBV7-2 and J usage is TRBJ2-2, with D perhaps being TRBD1 or TRBD2 (5 bases each). The CDR3 is made up of 15 amino acids. Germline CDR1 SGHTA, CDR2 FQGNSA. V lost 4 bases and J 4 bases, leaving 13 bases between the germline ends. The CDR3 sequence: CASSSRGAGTGELFF. DNA of the CDR3: TGTGCCAGCAGCTCACGGGGCGCGGGCACCGGGGAGCTGTTTTTT.

The V call is TRBV5-1, the J call TRBJ2-3; 10 positions agree with TRBD2. The CDR3 is 17 residues long. Germline V gene sequence: CDR1 SGHRS, CDR2 YFSETQ. V shed 0 bases, J shed 2 bases, and the junction held 6 bases outside the gene matches. This CDR3 reads CASSLGASGRLTDTQYF. The CDR3 DNA reads TGCGCCAGCAGCTTGGGGGCTAGCGGGAGACTCACAGATACGCAGTATTTT.

The chain is built from TRBV9 and TRBJ2-1, with 11 bases lining up with TRBD1. This CDR3 is 16 amino acids long. The J segment lost 10 bases and the V segment lost 2 bases, leaving 11 bases of the junction unmatched. Germline V gene lookup returns CDR1 SGDLS and CDR2 YYNGEE. Here the CDR3 reads CASSVSGQGALGEQFF. The CDR3 coding sequence is TGTGCCAGCAGCGTGAGCGGACAGGGGGCGCTGGGAGAGCAGTTCTTC. Variable domain in full (rest from reference TRBV9 and TRBJ2-1): DSGVTQTPKHLITATGQRVTLRCSPRSGDLSVYWYQQSLDQGLQFLIQYYNGEERAKGNILERFSAQQFPDLHSELNLSSLELGDSALYFCASSVSGQGALGEQFFGPGTRLTVL.

The table lists this clone with a count of one. This chain uses TRBV5-1 with TRBJ2-7; 8 nucleotides agree with TRBD1. V shed 0 bases and J 3 bases; nucleotides not matched to a gene: 5. Germline assignment: CDR1 SGHRS and CDR2 YFSETQ. This CDR3 has 15 amino acids. The CDR3 is CASSLGVTGGYEQYF. As DNA, the CDR3 is TGCGCCAGCAGCTTGGGAGTCACAGGGGGCTACGAGCAGTACTTC.

This chain uses TRBV5-1 with TRBJ2-7; D is unclear. V was pared by 3 bases and J by 2 bases, with 12 bases between. Germline CDR1 reads SGHRS; CDR2 reads YFSETQ. CDR3 size: 14 residues. The CDR3, as DNA: TGCGCCAGCAGCTCATCCGCAGGTGCCTACGAGCAGTACTTC. Its protein product is CASSSSAGAYEQYF.

J is TRBJ2-5 and V is TRBV12-5; 7 nucleotides align to TRBD1. Germline lookup yields CDR1 LGHNT and CDR2 FRNRAP. The V segment lost 0 bases and the J segment 3 bases; nucleotides outside the gene matches: 4. The CDR3 is 15 residues long. The CDR3 region is CASGLVKQGKETQYF. The CDR3 DNA sequence: TGTGCTAGTGGTTTGGTCAAACAGGGGAAAGAGACCCAGTACTTC.

The rearrangement joins TRBV9 to TRBJ2-5, with 8 bases lining up with TRBD1. V was pared by 0 bases and J by 5 bases, with 6 bases of the junction left unmatched. Germline loops: CDR1 SGDLS, CDR2 YYNGEE. This CDR3 comprises 15 residues. The CDR3 here is CASSVEAGGAETQYF. The CDR3 DNA reads TGTGCCAGCAGCGTAGAGGCAGGGGGCGCGGAGACCCAGTACTTC.

The V call is TRBV7-9, the J call TRBJ2-2; weak D call: TRBD1 (6 bases). Trimming shortened V by 10 bases and J by 0 bases, and 21 bases separated the two germline ends. The germline V gene encodes CDR1 SEHNR and CDR2 FQNEAQ (reference sequence). This CDR3 has 17 amino acids. The CDR3 DNA is TGTGCCACCCTTGGCAGGGGTCATCGGACGAACACCGGGGAGCTGTTTTTT. It codes for CATLGRGHRTNTGELFF.

CDR3 DNA: TGTGCCAGCAGTTTAGGGGTAGAGACCCAGTACTTC. Its translation: CASSLGVETQYF. V gene TRBV28 combines with J gene TRBJ2-5, with D unclear. The CDR3 totals 12 residues. Germline CDR1 and CDR2: MDHEN and SYDVKM. V dropped 2 bases and J dropped 4 bases, with 5 bases sitting between them. The variable domain in full, completed from reference TRBV28 and TRBJ2-5, reads DVKVTQSSRYLVKRTGEKVFLECVQDMDHENMFWYRQDPGLGLRLIYFSYDVKMKEKGDIPEGYSVSREKKERFSLILESASTNQTSMYLCASSLGVETQYFGPGTRLLVL.

V and J are TRBV4-1 and TRBJ1-3, with 8 bases lining up with TRBD1. The CDR3 has 15 amino acids. CDR1 is MGHRA and CDR2 is YSYEKL in the germline V gene. Losses at the gene ends were 4 bases for V and 2 bases for J; bases not matched to a gene: 4. As DNA, the CDR3 is TGCGCCAGCAGCCTAGGGACAGGCCCTGGAAACACCATATATTTT. As protein: CASSLGTGPGNTIYF.

In DNA form, the CDR3 reads TGTGCCAGCTCACCAGGCCTTTACGAGCAGTACTTC. It specifies CASSPGLYEQYF. This chain links TRBV18 with TRBJ2-7; D is unresolved. The CDR3 spans 12 residues. V gave up 2 bases and J gave up 4 bases, with 6 bases separating them. CDR1 is KGHSH, CDR2 LQKENI, per germline. The full variable domain, with the rest looked up from reference TRBV18 and TRBJ2-7, is NAGVMQNPRHLVRRRGQEARLRCSPMKGHSHVYWYRQLPEEGLKFMVYLQKENIIDESGMPKERFSAEFPKEGPSILRIQQVVRGDSAAYFCASSPGLYEQYFGPGTRLTVT.

The J gene is TRBJ1-2, the V gene TRBV6-6, with 8 nucleotides matching TRBD1. The V segment lost 6 bases and the J segment 7 bases; nucleotides outside the gene matches: 7. The CDR3 loop spans 13 amino acids. Germline values: CDR1 MNHNY, CDR2 SVGAGI (reference sequence). CDR3 amino acids: CASRRTGNTGYTF. The DNA of the CDR3 is TGTGCCAGCAGACGGACAGGGAACACTGGCTACACCTTC.

The chain carries TRBV28 and TRBJ2-4; TRBD2 is a possible D gene (5 bases). With 6 bases removed from V and 0 bases from J, the gap between germline ends came to 18 bases. CDR3 length equals 17 residues. Germline values: CDR1 MDHEN, CDR2 SYDVKM. DNA of the CDR3: TGTGCCAGCAGCTCCGGACTGTCTATGTTAGCCAAAAACATTCAGTACTTC. It encodes CASSSGLSMLAKNIQYF.

The chain is built from TRBV6-6 and TRBJ2-7; 16 nucleotides agree with TRBD2. J lost 6 bases, V lost 6 bases, and 8 bases had no gene match. The CDR3 runs 16 residues. CDR1 is MNHNY, CDR2 SVGAGI, per germline (reference sequence). In DNA, the CDR3 is TGTGCCAGCAGGGGGACTAGCGGGAGGGAGGGCAGCGAGCAGTACTTC. Translating it yields CASRGTSGREGSEQYF.

This rearrangement joins TRBV11-2 to TRBJ2-7; no reliable D call. Germline loops: CDR1 SGHAT, CDR2 FQNNGV. V dropped 1 base and J dropped 0 bases, with 4 bases sitting between them. This CDR3 spans 13 amino acids. CDR3 DNA sequence: TGTGCCAGCAGCTTAGTCATCTCCTACGAGCAGTACTTC. Protein sequence: CASSLVISYEQYF.

The chain couples TRBV6-1 to TRBJ2-5, with a possible D match to TRBD2 (6 bases). The CDR3 spans 14 residues. Looked up from germline, CDR1 is MNHNS and CDR2 is SASEGT. The ends were cut back, 2 bases at V and 5 bases at J, with 12 bases in the middle. The CDR3 is CASSELRGAETQYF. In DNA, the CDR3 is TGTGCCAGCAGTGAATTGCGGGGTGCGGAGACCCAGTACTTC.